These 16 T cell receptor beta chains were sequenced from one sample in a study of T cells in Graves' hyperthyroidism and ophthalmopathy. Amplification yielded TCR beta CDR3 regions, with RNA transcripts as the source. First-round RT-PCR targeting the TCR CDR3 was performed with the HTBI primer set. TCRdb used MiXCR to reprocess the multiplex PCR reads, holding one entry per CDR3 protein. The sample gives fewer than 450,000 distinct CDR3 sequences, approximately 17% of which show up once; roughly 35% is in the top ten. Sequencing was carried out using blood. These receptors were taken from a woman in her twenties or thirties with Graves' hyperthyroidism that later progressed to Graves' ophthalmopathy.

This clonotype showed up just a few times. This rearrangement joins TRBV27 to TRBJ1-5, with D possibly matching TRBD1 (6 bases). The V gene lost 6 bases and the J gene lost 12 bases, with 24 bases spanning the gap. This CDR3 has 15 residues. Germline CDR1 and CDR2: MNHEY and SMNVEV (reference sequence). CDR3 nucleotides: TGTGCCAGCAGACCTCAGGGGAGGCTAAGTGACCTCCAGCATTTT. Amino acid sequence: CASRPQGRLSDLQHF.

This clonotype was seen ten or more times. The CDR3 loop reads CASSYSKASHEQYF. The CDR3 DNA reads TGTGCCAGCAGTTACTCGAAAGCTAGCCACGAGCAGTACTTC. This sequence joins TRBV6-2 or TRBV6-3 and TRBJ2-7; TRBD2 is a possible D gene (5 bases). The V gene's germline CDR1 is MNHEY and CDR2 SVGEGT. The CDR3 length is 14 residues. Between the trimmed V and J ends, which lost 0 bases and 5 bases, there was a span of 11 bases.

This clonotype has a count of ten or more. The chain is built from TRBV19 and TRBJ1-5; no clear D gene. Trimming shortened V by 7 bases and J by 5 bases, and 12 bases separated the two germline ends. CDR1 LNHDA and CDR2 SQIVND come from the germline V gene (reference sequence). The CDR3 loop spans 13 amino acids. CDR3 residues: CASNPGRDQPQHF. The CDR3 nucleotides are TGTGCCAGTAACCCTGGGAGGGATCAGCCCCAGCATTTT.

This clonotype was observed at least ten times. A junction boundary mismatches the germline segment, possibly from a read error. This rearrangement joins TRBV19 to TRBJ2-2; D is possibly TRBD1 (5 bases). CDR3 length: 17 residues. Per germline, CDR1 LNHDA and CDR2 SQIVND (reference sequence). CDR3 amino acids: CASRIGVGRENTGELFF. CDR3 bases: TGTGCCAGTAGGATAGGGGTCGGCAGGGAGAACACCGGGGAGCTGTTTTTT. The full variable domain, in which reference TRBV19 and TRBJ2-2 provide the parts outside the CDR3, is DGGITQSPKYLFRKEGQNVTLSCEQNLNHDAMYWYRQDPGQGLRLIYYSQIVNDFQKGDIAEGYSVSREKKESFPLTVTSAQKNPTAFYLCASRIGVGRENTGELFFGEGSRLTVL.

This clonotype appeared many times. The gene calls are TRBV12-3 or TRBV12-4 and TRBJ2-7, with D hard to call. Trimming stripped 3 bases from V and 7 bases from J, with 10 bases between. This CDR3 spans 12 amino acids. In DNA, the CDR3 is TGTGCCAGCAGTTTCGGCTTGGGGGAGCAGTACTTC. Its translation is CASSFGLGEQYF.

About this clonotype itself: Just one base apart from a much larger clone, this may be a read error. This chain uses TRBV2 with TRBJ1-4; no reliable D call. Germline assignment: CDR1 SNHLY and CDR2 FYNNEI. Trimming took 7 bases from V and 8 from J, leaving 14 bases between them. The length of the CDR3 is 13 residues. For the CDR3, the DNA is TGTGCCAGCAATGCGGCAGGCTACGAAAAACTGTTTTTT. This sequence encodes CASNAAGYEKLFF.

There are many counts of this clonotype. This CDR3 reads CSVEFEGYPHGYTF. The CDR3 DNA sequence: TGCAGCGTTGAATTTGAGGGGTACCCCCACGGCTACACCTTC. The chain uses TRBV29-1 and TRBJ1-2; TRBD1 is a possible D gene (5 bases). This CDR3 is built from 14 residues. The germline V gene has CDR1 SQVTM and CDR2 ANQGSEA. V lost 2 bases and J 8 bases, leaving 18 bases between the germline ends.

The V call is TRBV5-1, the J call TRBJ1-4, with a weak D call TRBD1 (5 bases). The CDR3 spans 15 residues. Per the germline V gene, CDR1 is SGHRS and CDR2 is YFSETQ. V shed 4 bases and J shed 6 bases, with 16 bases lying between them. CDR3 bases: TGCGCCAGCAGCGGTACAGGATATCGGGATGAAAAACTGTTTTTT. This translates into CASSGTGYRDEKLFF.

This clonotype came up a few times. The chain employs TRBV5-1 and TRBJ2-3, with D possibly matching TRBD1 (6 bases). This CDR3 comprises 15 residues. Germline CDR1 SGHRS, CDR2 YFSETQ. Trimming removed 4 bases at V and 5 bases at J, with 17 bases between. The CDR3 DNA reads as TGCGCCAGCAGCGCGACTACAGGGACCGAAGATACGCAGTATTTT. Translation: CASSATTGTEDTQYF. The complete variable domain, with remaining parts taken from reference TRBV5-1 and TRBJ2-3, reads KAGVTQTPRYLIKTRGQQVTLSCSPISGHRSVSWYQQTPGQGLQFLFEYFSETQRNKGNFPGRFSGRQFSNSRSEMNVSTLELGDSALYLCASSATTGTEDTQYFGPGTRLTVL.

Ten or more counts support this clonotype. CDR3 sequence (DNA): TGTGCCAGCAGTTACGCCCGGACCATGCCGTACAATGAGCAGTTCTTC. Translated, it gives CASSYARTMPYNEQFF. The chain joins TRBV6-5 to TRBJ2-1; D uncertain. The V gene's germline CDR1 is MNHEY and CDR2 SVGAGI. Trimming took off 2 bases at V and 4 bases at J, with 15 bases between the two ends. The CDR3 is made up of 16 amino acids.

In the case of this clonotype: One end of the junction is discordant with germline, which a read error may explain. The V call is TRBV12-3 or TRBV12-4, the J call TRBJ1-5, with D unclear. The length of the CDR3 is 15 residues. The CDR3 DNA reads as TGTGCCAGCAGAGAAGCAGGAGGGAGCAATCAGCGCCAGCATTTT. It yields the protein CASREAGGSNQRQHF.

This clonotype was observed many times. This rearrangement joins TRBV27 to TRBJ2-1, with 10 bases that match TRBD2. With 3 bases clipped from V and 9 bases from J, the junction kept 14 bases outside the gene matches. Germline CDR1 reads MNHEY; CDR2 reads SMNVEV (reference sequence). The CDR3 runs to 17 residues. The CDR3 nucleotides read TGTGCCAGCAGTTTGTTAGCGGGAGGAAACTCTCTCCCTGAGCAGTTCTTC. Translating it yields CASSLLAGGNSLPEQFF.

This clonotype has more than one count but fewer than ten. The chain has TRBV12-3 or TRBV12-4 and TRBJ1-4; 8 bases are a match to TRBD1. Trimming took 6 bases from V and 8 from J; bases not matched to a gene: 14. There are 16 residues in the CDR3. The CDR3 sequence: CASRHQPGTGGEKLFF. The CDR3 DNA reads TGTGCCAGCAGGCATCAGCCCGGGACAGGCGGGGAAAAACTGTTTTTT.

This clonotype was recorded a few times. The J gene is TRBJ2-5, the V gene TRBV10-3, with D maybe TRBD2 (7 bases). CDR3 length equals 14 residues. Germline CDR1 ENHRY, CDR2 SYGVKD. V was cut by 4 bases and J by 5 bases, with 14 bases left in between. CDR3 in DNA: TGTGCCATCAGTGGGGGGGGGGCTTTGGAGACCCAGTACTTC. Translated, it gives CAISGGGALETQYF.

This clonotype was detected ten times or more. The chain combines TRBV19 with TRBJ1-4; D is undetermined. Germline CDR1 reads LNHDA; CDR2 reads SQIVND (reference sequence). The V gene lost 8 bases and the J gene lost 0 bases, with 7 bases spanning the gap. This CDR3 has 13 amino acids. The CDR3 loop reads CASSRATNEKLFF. DNA for the CDR3: TGTGCCAGTTCGCGTGCAACTAATGAAAAACTGTTTTTT.

The table lists this clonotype with many counts. The V call is TRBV28, the J call TRBJ2-7; D is possibly TRBD1 (6 bases). V was cut by 2 bases and J by 2 bases, with 10 bases left in between. Germline-derived CDR1 and CDR2 are MDHEN and SYDVKM. This CDR3 has 14 amino acids. The CDR3 sequence is CASSLPDRAYEQYF. As DNA, the CDR3 is TGTGCCAGCAGTTTACCGGACAGAGCCTACGAGCAGTACTTC. The full variable domain, its missing parts supplied by reference TRBV28 and TRBJ2-7, is DVKVTQSSRYLVKRTGEKVFLECVQDMDHENMFWYRQDPGLGLRLIYFSYDVKMKEKGDIPEGYSVSREKKERFSLILESASTNQTSMYLCASSLPDRAYEQYFGPGTRLTVT.